Shown below are 27 T cell receptor beta chains from a single sample sequenced in a study of type 1 and type 2 diabetes patients. Amplification started from genomic DNA. A primer set of 30 forward and 13 reverse primers amplified the CDR3. TCRdb called the multiplex PCR reads again in MiXCR, with one record for every CDR3 protein. The sample shows approximately 260,000 distinct CDR3 sequences, more than 45% of them seen only once. The sequenced material came from peripheral blood mononuclear cells (PBMCs). All receptors come from a man younger than 35 with type 2 diabetes.

The gene calls are TRBV2 and TRBJ1-2, with 9 bases matching TRBD1. This CDR3 region has 16 residues. The V gene's germline CDR1 is SNHLY and CDR2 FYNNEI. V was pared by 5 bases and J by 8 bases, with 15 bases of the junction left unmatched. The CDR3 DNA sequence: TGTGCCAGCAGTCGACGCCAAACCTCCGGGACAGGGGGCTACACCTTC. The encoded protein is CASSRRQTSGTGGYTF.

This clonotype was picked up many times. The chain recombines TRBV5-1 with TRBJ1-1, with D maybe TRBD1 (5 bases). V was cut by 0 bases and J by 5 bases, with 8 bases left in between. Per germline, CDR1 SGHRS and CDR2 YFSETQ. CDR3 length: 13 amino acids. The CDR3 nucleotides read TGCGCCAGCAGCTTGGTCGGGGCGACTGAAGCTTTCTTT. This translates into CASSLVGATEAFF.

This clonotype was seen a few times. The V call is TRBV7-2, the J call TRBJ1-4, with a possible D match to TRBD1 (5 bases). The germline gives CDR1 SGHTA, CDR2 FQGNSA. Trimming removed 1 base from V and 6 bases from J, with 12 bases in between. The CDR3 covers 15 residues. The CDR3 nucleotides read TGTGCCAGCAGCTTAGATGGGGGAGGGGATGAAAAACTGTTTTTT. Amino acids: CASSLDGGGDEKLFF.

The CDR3 bases are TGTGCCAGCAGACGCCAGGGACAGCCAACCTACGAGCAGTACTTC. It is translated as CASRRQGQPTYEQYF. The genes are TRBV7-2 and TRBJ2-7; 7 bases fit TRBD1. The CDR3 length is 15 residues. CDR1 and CDR2 from the germline V gene are SGHTA and FQGNSA. The trim removed 6 bases at V and 2 bases at J, leaving 10 bases unmatched.

The J gene is TRBJ1-2, the V gene TRBV19; D possibly corresponds to TRBD1 (5 bases). V was cut by 6 bases and J by 5 bases, with 19 bases left in between. Germline V CDR1 and CDR2: LNHDA, SQIVND (reference sequence). The CDR3 contains 15 residues. The DNA for the CDR3 is TGTGCCAGTAGCCCACGGGACGGACTATCATATGGCTACACCTTC. Translated: CASSPRDGLSYGYTF.

This clonotype has a handful of counts. The rearrangement links TRBV2 to TRBJ1-5; 8 positions agree with TRBD1. Germline V gene data show CDR1 as SNHLY and CDR2 as FYNNEI. This CDR3 has 16 amino acids. V dropped 6 bases and J dropped 0; count of bases not matched to a gene: 7. The CDR3 protein is CASSEPGQDSNQPQHF. The CDR3 DNA sequence: TGTGCCAGCAGCGAACCGGGACAGGATAGCAATCAGCCCCAGCATTTT.

The chain combines TRBV2 with TRBJ1-2, with TRBD1 identical over 10 bases. The CDR3 covers 14 residues. In germline, CDR1 is SNHLY, CDR2 FYNNEI. Losses at the gene ends were 5 bases for V and 6 bases for J; bases not matched to a gene: 6. The DNA for the CDR3 is TGTGCCAGCAGTTTATGGGGGACAGGGGATGGCTACACCTTC. Translating gives CASSLWGTGDGYTF.

This clonotype was recorded a few times. Here the CDR3 DNA reads TGTGCCACCAGTGACCCACAAGAGTACCCTCGATCGGATACGCAGTATTTT. It is translated as CATSDPQEYPRSDTQYF. V and J are TRBV24-1 and TRBJ2-3; D is unresolved. V lost 4 bases and J 6 bases, leaving 22 bases between the germline ends. Germline CDR1 KGHDR, CDR2 SFDVKD. CDR3 size: 17 residues.

The V call is TRBV19, the J call TRBJ1-2; the match to TRBD1 covers 9 bases. CDR1 and CDR2 from the germline V gene are LNHDA and SQIVND (reference sequence). After removal of 6 bases from V and 6 bases from J, the junction contained 11 bases not matched to a gene. The CDR3 spans 15 residues. The CDR3 is CASRPTGTGYHGYTF. The CDR3 DNA is TGTGCCAGTAGACCTACCGGGACAGGGTACCATGGCTACACCTTC.

About this clonotype: The final CDR3 position lacks the conserved phenylalanine or tryptophan, pointing to a likely read error. The chain uses TRBV27 and TRBJ2-2; possible D gene TRBD2, 6 bases. The CDR3 runs 14 residues. Germline CDR1 is MNHEY and CDR2 is SMNVEV (reference sequence). V lost 0 bases to trimming and J lost 4 bases, with 6 bases between them. The CDR3 DNA sequence: TGTGCCAGCAGTTTATCGGGGGGCACCGGGGAGCTGTTTCTT. The encoded protein is CASSLSGGTGELFL.

The J gene is TRBJ2-1, the V gene TRBV11-3; possibly TRBD1 or TRBD2 for D (5 bases each). The CDR3 has 17 residues. V lost 5 bases and J 0 bases, leaving 17 bases between the germline ends. CDR1 SGHNT and CDR2 YENEEA come from the germline V gene. CDR3 loop: CASSLSPGQSSYNEQFF. The DNA of the CDR3 is TGTGCCAGCAGCCTCTCACCGGGGCAGAGCTCCTACAATGAGCAGTTCTTC.

The gene calls are TRBV7-2 and TRBJ2-1, with D unclear. The CDR3 contains 13 residues. Germline values: CDR1 SGHTA, CDR2 FQGNSA. Trimming removed 0 bases at V and 7 bases at J, with 7 bases between. CDR3 DNA sequence: TGTGCCAGCAGCTTAGCCTCCGGGAATGAGCAGTTCTTC. Protein sequence: CASSLASGNEQFF.

Only one count was recorded for this clonotype. The rearrangement links TRBV7-8 to TRBJ1-2; 8 bases fit TRBD1. Trimming cost V 5 bases and J 8 bases; bases outside gene matches: 16. Germline CDR1 reads SGHVS; CDR2 reads FQNEAQ. The CDR3 contains 16 residues. CDR3 DNA sequence: TGTGCCAGCAGCCCCCATCAATCAAGGGACAGGTCCGGCTACACCTTC. Protein: CASSPHQSRDRSGYTF.

At least ten counts were recorded for this clonotype. The V call is TRBV7-2, the J call TRBJ2-7; TRBD2 agrees at 10 bases. The ends lost 5 bases at V and 7 bases at J; junction bases unmatched: 11. Looked up from germline, CDR1 is SGHTA and CDR2 is FQGNSA. The CDR3 totals 15 residues. The CDR3 DNA reads TGTGCCAGCAGCGTTCGAGCGGGGGGGCCGAAAGAGCAGTACTTC. Protein sequence: CASSVRAGGPKEQYF.

This clonotype was recorded a few times. The chain recombines TRBV30 with TRBJ1-1; D is perhaps TRBD1 (5 bases). Between the trimmed V and J ends, which lost 4 bases and 1 base, there was a span of 13 bases. The CDR3 has 14 amino acids. Looked up from germline, CDR1 is GTSNPN and CDR2 is SVGIG (reference sequence). In DNA form, the CDR3 reads TGTGCCTGGATCCTTCTCGGGGGGAACACTGAAGCTTTCTTT. It is translated as CAWILLGGNTEAFF.

As for this clonotype: The conserved phenylalanine or tryptophan normally closing the CDR3 is absent here, so this likely arose from a read error. It is unclear where the CDR3 begins or ends on the DNA, so no DNA is shown, and the CDR3 is as TCRdb lists it. The chain joins TRBV4-1 to TRBJ2-6; the table calls TRBD2, which could not be checked here. Counting both end residues, the CDR3 totals 9 amino acids. Per the germline V gene, CDR1 is MGHRA and CDR2 is YSYEKL. This CDR3 reads CASSQDRVA.

CDR3 residues: CATTSGTVNIQYF. CDR3 DNA: TGTGCCACTACCTCAGGGACGGTTAACATTCAGTACTTC. V usage is TRBV15 and J usage is TRBJ2-4; TRBD1 or TRBD2 may be the D gene (5 bases each). The CDR3 length is 13 residues. Germline V gene lookup returns CDR1 LNHNV and CDR2 YYDKDF (reference sequence). Trimming removed 9 bases at V and 7 bases at J, with 16 bases between.

The chain uses TRBV6-6 and TRBJ2-3; D unclear. Germline V gives CDR1 MNHNY, CDR2 SVGAGI (reference sequence). Trimming removed 0 bases from V and 2 bases from J, with 12 bases in between. CDR3 size: 16 residues. The CDR3 sequence is CASSYSSAYPTDTQYF. The DNA of the CDR3 is TGTGCCAGCAGTTACTCTTCCGCTTACCCCACAGATACGCAGTATTTT.

The V call is TRBV19, the J call TRBJ1-2, with D possibly being TRBD1 (5 bases). The V gene lost 2 bases and the J gene lost 4 bases, with 11 bases spanning the gap. The CDR3 is 14 amino acids. Per the germline V gene, CDR1 is LNHDA and CDR2 is SQIVND (reference sequence). CDR3 sequence: CASSIRDVTYGYTF. The CDR3 DNA is TGTGCCAGTAGTATACGGGACGTAACCTATGGCTACACCTTC.

The chain links TRBV9 to TRBJ2-2; 12 positions agree with TRBD2. CDR1 is SGDLS and CDR2 is YYNGEE in the germline V gene. The length of the CDR3 is 15 residues. J lost 7 bases, V lost 4 bases, and 5 bases had no gene match. DNA for the CDR3: TGTGCCAGCAGCAGAGTGACTAGCGGGGGCGGGGAGCTGTTTTTT. Its protein is CASSRVTSGGGELFF.

As concerns this clonotype: Given a much more abundant clone one base away, this may be a read error. V usage is TRBV30 and J usage is TRBJ2-7; D uncertain. From germline, CDR1 is GTSNPN and CDR2 SVGIG (reference sequence). The CDR3 length is 12 residues. The CDR3 DNA reads TGTACCTGGAGTGTAGGTCGGTACGAGCAGTACTTC. Translating it yields CTWSVGRYEQYF.

The chain uses TRBV12-3 or TRBV12-4 and TRBJ2-1; no clear D. Trimming stripped 7 bases from V and 9 bases from J, with 16 bases between. The CDR3 covers 13 residues. The CDR3 protein is CASTTRETAEQFF. CDR3 sequence (DNA): TGTGCCAGCACCACCCGAGAAACGGCTGAGCAGTTCTTC.

The J gene is TRBJ2-2, the V gene TRBV7-3; D not resolved. The CDR3 is made up of 17 amino acids. V was pared by 3 bases and J by 3 bases, with 17 bases between. Germline V CDR1 and CDR2: SGHTA, FQGTGA. The CDR3 DNA sequence: TGTGCCAGCAGCTTTTCAGGCCCGGCTACGGACACCGGGGAGCTGTTTTTT. As protein: CASSFSGPATDTGELFF.

This clonotype was picked up one time. This chain uses TRBV7-9 with TRBJ2-5; unclear D gene. CDR3 size: 14 residues. Germline values: CDR1 SEHNR, CDR2 FQNEAQ (reference sequence). The germline V and J ends were trimmed by 3 bases and 5 bases, with 13 bases remaining between them. CDR3 bases: TGTGCCAGCAGCTTTAATGGGATCGAGGAGACCCAGTACTTC. Translation: CASSFNGIEETQYF.

The V gene is TRBV9, the J gene TRBJ1-1; TRBD1 matches 10 bases. Germline V gives CDR1 SGDLS, CDR2 YYNGEE. Germline trimming cut 5 bases from V and 2 bases from J; bases unmatched to any gene: 12. The CDR3 runs 17 residues. The DNA for the CDR3 is TGTGCCAGCAGTGGAAGGGGGACAGGGGCCACTAACACTGAAGCTTTCTTT. This codes for CASSGRGTGATNTEAFF.

The chain links TRBV30 to TRBJ1-1; D not resolved. The CDR3 totals 10 residues. Germline loops: CDR1 GTSNPN, CDR2 SVGIG (reference sequence). V shed 8 bases and J shed 5 bases, with 9 bases lying between them. CDR3 region: CAQRLTEAFF. DNA for the CDR3: TGTGCCCAGAGGTTGACTGAAGCTTTCTTT.

The chain employs TRBV24-1 and TRBJ2-7; TRBD2 is a possible D gene (6 bases). The germline V gene has CDR1 KGHDR and CDR2 SFDVKD. Deletions cut 3 bases from V and 0 bases from J, with 11 bases between. The CDR3 is 15 residues long. CDR3 in DNA: TGTGCCACCAGTGATAACCGGGACTCCTCCTACGAGCAGTACTTC. Translating gives CATSDNRDSSYEQYF.